A single TCR beta chain is shown here with its context. Source study methods: Counts of nucleated cells, estimated from reference gene primer amplification, were obtained. TCRdb's table, derived via immunoSEQ multiplex PCR, lists solely in-frame clones and lacks some. V and J calls and clone size are given by that table; D and trimming were obtained from the DNA. The table lists about 230,000 clones, about 88% of them singletons. This entry belongs to a study of blood T cell repertoires in COVID-19. Study overall: COVID-19 samples, acute and convalescent, were from the United States, Italy and Spain. The cDNA or gDNA used as material had been derived from T cells, B-cell-depleted T cells, or PBMCs.

The germline gives CDR1 SGHDT, CDR2 YYEEEE. This CDR3 is 15 amino acids long. J gave up 5 bases and V 0 bases, and 7 bases lay outside the gene matches. The source of this sequence is a man aged 40-50 years with acute or convalescent COVID-19. Sequenced sample: peripheral blood. The chain uses TRBV5-6 and TRBJ1-1; 7 bases match TRBD1. This CDR3 reads CASSLGAQGWTEAFF. CDR3 DNA sequence: TGTGCCAGCAGCTTGGGGGCACAGGGGTGGACTGAAGCTTTCTTT.